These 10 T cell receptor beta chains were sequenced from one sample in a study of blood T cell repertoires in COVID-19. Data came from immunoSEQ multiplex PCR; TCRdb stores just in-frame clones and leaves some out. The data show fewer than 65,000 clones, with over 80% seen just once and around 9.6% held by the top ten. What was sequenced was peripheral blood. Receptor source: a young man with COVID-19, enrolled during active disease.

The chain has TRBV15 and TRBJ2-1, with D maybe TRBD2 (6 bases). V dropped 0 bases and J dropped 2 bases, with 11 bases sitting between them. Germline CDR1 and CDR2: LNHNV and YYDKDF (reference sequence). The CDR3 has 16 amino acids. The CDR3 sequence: CATSRDPWRAYNEQFF. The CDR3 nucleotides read TGTGCCACCAGCAGAGATCCGTGGAGGGCCTACAATGAGCAGTTCTTC. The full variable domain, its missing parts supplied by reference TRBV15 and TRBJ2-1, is DAMVIQNPRYQVTQFGKPVTLSCSQTLNHNVMYWYQQKSSQAPKLLFHYYDKDFNNEADTPDNFQSRRPNTSFCFLDIRSPGLGDTAMYLCATSRDPWRAYNEQFFGPGTRLTVL.

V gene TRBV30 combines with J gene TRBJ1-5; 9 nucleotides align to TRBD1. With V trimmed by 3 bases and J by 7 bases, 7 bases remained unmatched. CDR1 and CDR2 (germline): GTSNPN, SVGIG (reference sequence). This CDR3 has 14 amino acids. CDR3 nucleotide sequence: TGTGCCTGGAGCCCGGGACAGGGTGGACAGCCCCAGCATTTT. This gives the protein CAWSPGQGGQPQHF.

The CDR3 nucleotides are TGTGCCAGCAGCCAAGAGGTCCCAACAGGTGGCTACACCTTC. Translating it yields CASSQEVPTGGYTF. The rearrangement joins TRBV4-2 to TRBJ1-2, with D possibly being TRBD1 (5 bases). The CDR3 is made up of 14 amino acids. Per the germline V gene, CDR1 is LGHNA and CDR2 is YNFKEQ. V was trimmed by 0 bases and J by 7 bases, leaving 12 bases between them.

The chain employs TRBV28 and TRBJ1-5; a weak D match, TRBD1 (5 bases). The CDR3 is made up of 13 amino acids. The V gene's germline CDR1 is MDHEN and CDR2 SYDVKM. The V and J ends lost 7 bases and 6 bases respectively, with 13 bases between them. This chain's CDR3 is CASTDRGSQPQHF. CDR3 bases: TGTGCCAGCACCGATCGGGGGAGTCAGCCCCAGCATTTT.

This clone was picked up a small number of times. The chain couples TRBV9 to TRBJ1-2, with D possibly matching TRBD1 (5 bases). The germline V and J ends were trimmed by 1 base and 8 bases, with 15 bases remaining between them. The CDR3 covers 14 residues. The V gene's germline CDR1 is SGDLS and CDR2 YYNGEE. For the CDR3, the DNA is TGTGCCAGCAGCGTAATGGTAGGGCGGGGCGGCTACACCTTC. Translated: CASSVMVGRGGYTF.

CDR3 sequence (DNA): TGTGCCAGCACCACAGGGGCCGGCAATCAGCCCCAGCATTTT. Translating it yields CASTTGAGNQPQHF. This rearrangement joins TRBV28 to TRBJ1-5; 7 bases map to TRBD1. From germline, CDR1 is MDHEN and CDR2 SYDVKM. The CDR3 loop spans 14 amino acids. With V trimmed by 7 bases and J by 2 bases, 5 bases remained unmatched.

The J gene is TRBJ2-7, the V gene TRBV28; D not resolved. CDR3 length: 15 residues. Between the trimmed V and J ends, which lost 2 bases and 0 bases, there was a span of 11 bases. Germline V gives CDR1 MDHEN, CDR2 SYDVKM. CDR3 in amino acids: CASSLGFTISYEQYF. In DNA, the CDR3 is TGTGCCAGCAGTTTAGGTTTTACAATCTCCTACGAGCAGTACTTC.

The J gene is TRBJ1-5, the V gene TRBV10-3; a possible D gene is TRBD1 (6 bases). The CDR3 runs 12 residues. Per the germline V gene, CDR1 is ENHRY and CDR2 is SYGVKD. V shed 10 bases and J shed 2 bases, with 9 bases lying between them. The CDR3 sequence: CATRQGNQPQHF. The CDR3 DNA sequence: TGTGCCACCCGACAGGGCAATCAGCCCCAGCATTTT.

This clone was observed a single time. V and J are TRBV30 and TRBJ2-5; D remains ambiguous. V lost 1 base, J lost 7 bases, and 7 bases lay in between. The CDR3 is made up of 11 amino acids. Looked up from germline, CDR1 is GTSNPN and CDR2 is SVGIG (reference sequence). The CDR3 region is CAWSARRTQYF. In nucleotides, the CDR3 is TGTGCCTGGAGTGCCAGAAGGACCCAGTACTTC.

The CDR3 nucleotides read TGTGCCAGCAGCCAAAGCGGGAGAAACAATGAGCAGTTCTTC. Its protein product is CASSQSGRNNEQFF. This chain joins TRBV25-1 and TRBJ2-1; the match to TRBD2 covers 8 bases. J was trimmed by 5 bases and V by 6 bases; bases with no gene match: 6. The CDR3 runs to 14 residues. Germline CDR1 is MGHDK and CDR2 is SYGVNS.